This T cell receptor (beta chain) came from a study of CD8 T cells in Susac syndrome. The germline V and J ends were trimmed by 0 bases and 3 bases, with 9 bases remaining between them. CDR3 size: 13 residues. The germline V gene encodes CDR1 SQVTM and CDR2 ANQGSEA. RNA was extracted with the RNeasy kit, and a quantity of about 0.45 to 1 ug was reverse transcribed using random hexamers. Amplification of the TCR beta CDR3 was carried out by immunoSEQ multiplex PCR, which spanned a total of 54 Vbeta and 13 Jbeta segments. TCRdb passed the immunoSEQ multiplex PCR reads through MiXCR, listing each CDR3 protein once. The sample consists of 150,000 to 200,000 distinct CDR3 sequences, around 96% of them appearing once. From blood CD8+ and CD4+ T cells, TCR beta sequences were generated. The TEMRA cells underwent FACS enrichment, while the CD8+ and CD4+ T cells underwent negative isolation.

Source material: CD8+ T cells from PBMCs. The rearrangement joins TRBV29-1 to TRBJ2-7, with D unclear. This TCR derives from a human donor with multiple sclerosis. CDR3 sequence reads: CSVEEESDYEQYF. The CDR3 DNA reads TGCAGCGTTGAAGAAGAGAGTGACTACGAGCAGTACTTC.